This T cell receptor beta chain comes out of a study of blood T cell repertoires in COVID-19. V lost 4 bases to trimming and J lost 5 bases, with 11 bases between them. CDR3 length: 13 residues. Germline V gene lookup returns CDR1 SNHLY and CDR2 FYNNEI. In the study's own analysis: Reference gene primer amplification gave nucleated cell count estimates. Sequencing used immunoSEQ multiplex PCR; TCRdb keeps in-frame clones, though not all of them. Clonal size and the V and J genes are those of that table, whereas D and trimming came from the DNA. The sample has around 300,000 clones, approximately 88% seen once; the top ten hold under 4.5%.

Sequencing was done on a sample of peripheral blood. The sequence was collected from a woman in her fifties or sixties with active or convalescent COVID-19. The V call is TRBV2, the J call TRBJ2-5, with D unclear. The CDR3 DNA is TGTGCCAGCAGTGCGAACTCAGGCGAGACCCAGTACTTC. Its protein product is CASSANSGETQYF.